This T cell receptor beta chain was recorded in a study of blood T cell repertoires in COVID-19. As for the study in general: Spain, Italy and the United States supplied samples that represented acute and convalescent COVID-19. Sources were T cells, B-cell-depleted T cells, or PBMCs; the material itself was cDNA or gDNA.

Per the original data handling: By means of reference gene primer amplification, nucleated cell counts were estimated. Clones were sequenced by immunoSEQ multiplex PCR, and TCRdb holds only the in-frame ones, with some missing. The V and J calls and the clone size are those of that table, but D and trimming were determined from the DNA. The data contain 200,000 to 300,000 clones, around 84% of them seen just once; the ten biggest clones take up 4.2%. V shed 5 bases, J shed 7 bases, and the junction held 6 bases outside the gene matches. This CDR3 contains 14 residues. From germline, CDR1 is SGHNT and CDR2 YENEEA. This clone is a singleton in its sample.

The sequenced material came from peripheral blood. This receptor was identified in a man aged 60 to 75 with acute or convalescent COVID-19. The chain links TRBV11-3 to TRBJ2-2; 8 nucleotides match TRBD1. The CDR3: CASSRDRGGGELFF. For the CDR3, the DNA is TGTGCCAGCAGCCGCGACAGGGGCGGCGGGGAGCTGTTTTTT.